The 11 T cell receptor beta chains given below trace back to one sample, sequenced in a study of technical replicates of blood from a handful of donors. The table came from immunoSEQ multiplex PCR; TCRdb's copy has only in-frame clones and leaves some out. The data show about 73,000 clones, around 93% seen once. Input material: T cells isolated from PBMCs. The origin of the receptors is a human donor in good health.

CDR3 DNA sequence: TGTGCCAGCAGCCAAAGGGTCGGGGGGCTCACTGGAAACACCATATATTTT. Translated: CASSQRVGGLTGNTIYF. V gene TRBV4-2 combines with J gene TRBJ1-3; TRBD1 might be the D (6 bases). Germline loops: CDR1 LGHNA, CDR2 YNFKEQ. The V and J ends lost 2 bases and 2 bases respectively, with 16 bases between them. The CDR3 runs to 17 residues.

The rearrangement uses TRBV7-9 and TRBJ1-1; a weak D match, TRBD1 (5 bases). The ends were cut back, 5 bases at V and 7 bases at J, with 20 bases in the middle. Germline CDR1 and CDR2: SEHNR and FQNEAQ (reference sequence). CDR3 size: 15 residues. The CDR3 DNA reads TGTGCCAGCAGCGAACTAACCGGGGGGGGAGGTGAAGCTTTCTTT. Translated, it gives CASSELTGGGGEAFF. Variable domain in full (rest from reference TRBV7-9 and TRBJ1-1): DTGVSQNPRHKITKRGQNVTFRCDPISEHNRLYWYRQTLGQGPEFLTYFQNEAQLEKSRLLSDRFSAERPKGSFSTLEIQRTEQGDSAMYLCASSELTGGGGEAFFGQGTRLTVV.

There are a few counts of this clone. The chain carries TRBV5-1 and TRBJ1-2, with 7 bases that match TRBD1. CDR1 and CDR2 (germline): SGHRS, YFSETQ. This CDR3 has 15 residues. V shed 7 bases and J 4 bases; nucleotides not matched to a gene: 13. CDR3 nucleotide sequence: TGCGCCAGCGGGGTGGACAGGCGAATGTCCTATGGCTACACCTTC. This encodes CASGVDRRMSYGYTF. Together with reference TRBV5-1 and TRBJ1-2, the CDR3 gives the full variable domain: KAGVTQTPRYLIKTRGQQVTLSCSPISGHRSVSWYQQTPGQGLQFLFEYFSETQRNKGNFPGRFSGRQFSNSRSEMNVSTLELGDSALYLCASGVDRRMSYGYTFGSGTRLTVV.

With regard to this clone: A junction boundary mismatches the germline segment, possibly from a read error. The V gene is TRBV10-3, the J gene TRBJ2-3; 10 bases map to TRBD2. CDR1 and CDR2 from the germline V gene are ENHRY and SYGVKD. The CDR3 runs to 16 residues. The DNA for the CDR3 is TGCGCAGCCCGAAGCCCTAGCGGGGGATTCGCAGATACGCAGTATTTT. Translation: CAARSPSGGFADTQYF.

This clone was detected a few times. The V gene is TRBV7-6, the J gene TRBJ2-1; tentative D call: TRBD2 (5 bases). This CDR3 spans 15 amino acids. V was clipped by 0 bases and J by 5 bases, with 11 bases between them. Germline values: CDR1 SGHVS, CDR2 FNYEAQ. The CDR3 DNA reads as TGTGCCAGCAGCTTAGCGAGGCGGGCTGACAATGAGCAGTTCTTC. This translates into CASSLARRADNEQFF.

This clone was counted only a few times. The chain combines TRBV5-1 with TRBJ2-1; 10 positions match TRBD1. The trim removed 5 bases at V and 6 bases at J, leaving 5 bases unmatched. The V gene's germline CDR1 is SGHRS and CDR2 YFSETQ. This CDR3 spans 14 amino acids. The DNA of the CDR3 is TGCGCCAGCAGTCTAGACAGGGGGCCCAATGAGCAGTTCTTC. The encoded protein is CASSLDRGPNEQFF.

The CDR3: CASRRGTEAFF. CDR3 nucleotide sequence: TGTGCCAGCAGGCGGGGCACTGAAGCTTTCTTT. The rearrangement uses TRBV7-9 and TRBJ1-1; D ambiguous. The germline V and J ends were trimmed by 6 bases and 4 bases, with 6 bases remaining between them. CDR1 SEHNR and CDR2 FQNEAQ come from the germline V gene (reference sequence). The CDR3 consists of 11 residues.

The genes are TRBV5-1 and TRBJ1-1, with D possibly TRBD1 on 5 matching bases. CDR3 size: 15 residues. CDR1 and CDR2 from the germline V gene are SGHRS and YFSETQ. V lost 4 bases and J 7 bases, leaving 20 bases between the germline ends. The CDR3 region is CASSHGRPGQGEAFF. The CDR3 DNA sequence: TGCGCCAGCAGCCACGGCAGGCCCGGGCAGGGTGAAGCTTTCTTT.

The chain employs TRBV18 and TRBJ2-7, with D perhaps TRBD2 (5 bases). Deletions cut 5 bases from V and 3 bases from J, with 17 bases between. The CDR3 covers 15 residues. Germline V CDR1 and CDR2: KGHSH, LQKENI. The CDR3 nucleotides read TGTGCCAGCTCAGGCGGAGGAAATGAGGACTACGAGCAGTACTTC. It yields the protein CASSGGGNEDYEQYF.

V usage is TRBV30 and J usage is TRBJ2-3, with 9 bases that match TRBD1. Germline V gene lookup returns CDR1 GTSNPN and CDR2 SVGIG (reference sequence). V was pared by 4 bases and J by 5 bases, with 10 bases of the junction left unmatched. CDR3 size: 15 residues. The CDR3 loop reads CAWNEQGAGRDTQYF. As DNA, the CDR3 is TGTGCCTGGAACGAACAGGGGGCCGGTCGAGATACGCAGTATTTT.

This rearrangement joins TRBV5-6 to TRBJ2-3; a possible D gene is TRBD2 (7 bases). Germline assignment: CDR1 SGHDT and CDR2 YYEEEE. This CDR3 is 15 amino acids long. V gave up 5 bases and J gave up 2 bases, with 15 bases separating them. The CDR3 DNA reads TGTGCCAGCAGTTTGAGGGGGGGACTCACAGATACGCAGTATTTT. Protein sequence: CASSLRGGLTDTQYF.